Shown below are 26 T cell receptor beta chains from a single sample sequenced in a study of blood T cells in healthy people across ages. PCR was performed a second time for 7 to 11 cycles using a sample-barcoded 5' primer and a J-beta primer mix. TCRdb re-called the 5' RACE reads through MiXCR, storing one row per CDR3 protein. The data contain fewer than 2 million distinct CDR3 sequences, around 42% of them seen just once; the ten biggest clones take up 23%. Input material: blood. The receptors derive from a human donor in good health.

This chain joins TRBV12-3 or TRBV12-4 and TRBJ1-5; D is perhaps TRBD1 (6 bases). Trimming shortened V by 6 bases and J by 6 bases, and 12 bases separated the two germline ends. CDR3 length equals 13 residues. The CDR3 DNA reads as TGTGCCAGCAGCATAGCAGGGGTTCAGCCCCAGCATTTT. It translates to CASSIAGVQPQHF.

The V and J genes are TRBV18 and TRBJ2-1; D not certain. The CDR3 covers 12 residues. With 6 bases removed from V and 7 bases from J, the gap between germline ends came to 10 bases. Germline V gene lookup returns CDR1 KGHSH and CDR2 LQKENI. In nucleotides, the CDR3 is TGTGCCAGCTCCGAACAGTGGAATGAGCAGTTCTTC. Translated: CASSEQWNEQFF.

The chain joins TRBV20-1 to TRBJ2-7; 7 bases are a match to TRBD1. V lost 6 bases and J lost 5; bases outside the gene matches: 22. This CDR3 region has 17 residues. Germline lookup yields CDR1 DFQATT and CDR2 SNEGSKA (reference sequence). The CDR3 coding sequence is TGCAGTGCCCGTCCCTCCCCGGACACAGGGGCCCAGGACGAGCAGTACTTC. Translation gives CSARPSPDTGAQDEQYF.

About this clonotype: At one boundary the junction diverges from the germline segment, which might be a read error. This chain's CDR3 is CANSTDLPGTQYF. Here the CDR3 DNA reads TGTGCCAACAGCACGGACCTCCCGGGGACCCAGTACTTC. The chain recombines TRBV7-2 with TRBJ2-7; D gene unclear. Matching the DNA end better, TRBJ2-5 makes the J call doubtful. The CDR3 loop spans 13 amino acids. Germline V gene lookup returns CDR1 SGHTA and CDR2 FQGNSA.

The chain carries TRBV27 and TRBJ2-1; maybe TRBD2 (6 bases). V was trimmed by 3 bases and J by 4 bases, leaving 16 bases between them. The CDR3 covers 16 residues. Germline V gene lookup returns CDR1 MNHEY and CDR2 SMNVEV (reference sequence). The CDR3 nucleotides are TGTGCCAGCAGTTTGGCAACGGGGGTTACATACAATGAGCAGTTCTTC. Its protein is CASSLATGVTYNEQFF.

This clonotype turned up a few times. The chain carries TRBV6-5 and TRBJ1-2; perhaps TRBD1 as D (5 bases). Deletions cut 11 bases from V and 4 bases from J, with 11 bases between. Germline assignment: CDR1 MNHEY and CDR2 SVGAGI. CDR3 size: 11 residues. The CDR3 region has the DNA TGTGCCGCCCAGGGTGTCTATGGCTACACCTTC. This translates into CAAQGVYGYTF.

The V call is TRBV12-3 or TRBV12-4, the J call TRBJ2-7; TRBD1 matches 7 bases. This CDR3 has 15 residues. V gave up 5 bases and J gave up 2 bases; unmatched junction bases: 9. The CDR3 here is CASSLSGQEAYEQYF. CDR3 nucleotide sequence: TGTGCCAGCAGTCTCTCTGGACAGGAAGCCTACGAGCAGTACTTC.

As DNA, the CDR3 is TGTGCCAGCAGTTTATGGGCAGCGAATCAGCCCCAGCATTTT. Protein sequence: CASSLWAANQPQHF. The V call is TRBV27, the J call TRBJ1-5; D gene uncertain. Looked up from germline, CDR1 is MNHEY and CDR2 is SMNVEV (reference sequence). Trimming stripped 1 base from V and 4 bases from J, with 8 bases between. This CDR3 spans 14 amino acids.

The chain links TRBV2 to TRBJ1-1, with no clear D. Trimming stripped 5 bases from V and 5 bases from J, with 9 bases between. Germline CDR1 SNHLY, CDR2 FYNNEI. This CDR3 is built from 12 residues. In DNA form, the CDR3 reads TGTGCCAGCAGTCGCAAGGGTACTGAAGCTTTCTTT. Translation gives CASSRKGTEAFF.

CDR3 sequence (DNA): TGCAGTGCTCCCCCACGCAGGGGGAACTATGGCTACACCTTC. It translates to CSAPPRRGNYGYTF. The chain employs TRBV20-1 and TRBJ1-2; 7 bases are shared with TRBD1. From germline, CDR1 is DFQATT and CDR2 SNEGSKA (reference sequence). The CDR3 has 14 residues. With V trimmed by 5 bases and J by 2 bases, 8 bases remained unmatched.

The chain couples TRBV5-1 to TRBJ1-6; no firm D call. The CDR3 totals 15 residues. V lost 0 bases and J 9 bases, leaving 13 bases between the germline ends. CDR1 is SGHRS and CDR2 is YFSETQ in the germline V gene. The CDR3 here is CASSLDSPAGSPLHF. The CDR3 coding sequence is TGCGCCAGCAGCTTGGACAGCCCGGCCGGTTCACCCCTCCACTTT.

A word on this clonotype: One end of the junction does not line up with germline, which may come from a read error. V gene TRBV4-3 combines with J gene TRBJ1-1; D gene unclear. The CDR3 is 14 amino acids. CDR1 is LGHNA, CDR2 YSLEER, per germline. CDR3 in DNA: TGCGCCGGCAGCCAAGATAAGGGTACCACTGAAGCTTTCTTT. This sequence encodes CAGSQDKGTTEAFF.

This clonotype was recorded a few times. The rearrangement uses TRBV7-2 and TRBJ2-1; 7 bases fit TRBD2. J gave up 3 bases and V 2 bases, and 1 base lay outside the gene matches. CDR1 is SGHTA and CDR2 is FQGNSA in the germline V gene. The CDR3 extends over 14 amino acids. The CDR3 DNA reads TGTGCCAGCAGCTTACAGCGGGGCTACAATGAGCAGTTCTTC. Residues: CASSLQRGYNEQFF.

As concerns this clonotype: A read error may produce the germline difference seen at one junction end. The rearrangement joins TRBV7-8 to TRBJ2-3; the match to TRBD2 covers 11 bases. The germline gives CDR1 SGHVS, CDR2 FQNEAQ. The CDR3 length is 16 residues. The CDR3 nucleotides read TGTGCCAGCAGCCCCGTGACTAGCGGGGACGGAGATATGCAGTATTTT. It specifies CASSPVTSGDGDMQYF.

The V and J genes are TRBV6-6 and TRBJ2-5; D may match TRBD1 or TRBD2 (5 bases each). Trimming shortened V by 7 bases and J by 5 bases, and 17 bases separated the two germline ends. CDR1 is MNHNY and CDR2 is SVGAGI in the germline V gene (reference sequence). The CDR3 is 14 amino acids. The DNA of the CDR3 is TGTGCCAGCACCCACCAAGGGGACGGCGAGACCCAGTACTTC. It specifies CASTHQGDGETQYF.

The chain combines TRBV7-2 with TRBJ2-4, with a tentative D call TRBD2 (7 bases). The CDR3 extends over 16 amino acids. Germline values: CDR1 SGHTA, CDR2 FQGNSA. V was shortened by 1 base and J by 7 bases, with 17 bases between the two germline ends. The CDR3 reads CASSLGAWGGDNIQYF. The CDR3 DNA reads TGTGCCAGCAGCTTAGGGGCATGGGGGGGCGATAACATTCAGTACTTC.

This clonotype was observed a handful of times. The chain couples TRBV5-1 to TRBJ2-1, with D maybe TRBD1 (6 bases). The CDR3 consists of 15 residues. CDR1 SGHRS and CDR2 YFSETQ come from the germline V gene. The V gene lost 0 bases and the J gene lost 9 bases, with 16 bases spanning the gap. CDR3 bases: TGCGCCAGCAGCTTGGAATTGACCAGGGGTGTTGAGCAGTTCTTC. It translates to CASSLELTRGVEQFF.

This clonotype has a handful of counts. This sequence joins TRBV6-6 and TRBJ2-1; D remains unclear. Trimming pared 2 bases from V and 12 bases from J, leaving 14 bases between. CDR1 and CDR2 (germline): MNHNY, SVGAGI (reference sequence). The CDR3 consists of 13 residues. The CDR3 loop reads CASSYVVGHGQFF. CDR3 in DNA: TGTGCCAGCAGTTACGTAGTGGGTCATGGGCAGTTCTTC.

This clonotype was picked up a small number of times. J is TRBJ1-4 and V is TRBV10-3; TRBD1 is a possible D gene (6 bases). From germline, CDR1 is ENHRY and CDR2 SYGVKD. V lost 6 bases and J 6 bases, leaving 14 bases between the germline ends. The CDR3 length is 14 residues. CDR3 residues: CAIRDQGRDEKLFF. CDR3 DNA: TGTGCCATCAGGGATCAGGGGCGGGATGAAAAACTGTTTTTT.

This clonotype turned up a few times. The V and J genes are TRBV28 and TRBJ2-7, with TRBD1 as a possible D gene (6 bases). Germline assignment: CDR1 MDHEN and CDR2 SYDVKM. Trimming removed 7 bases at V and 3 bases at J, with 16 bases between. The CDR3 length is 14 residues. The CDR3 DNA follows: TGTGCCAGCATCCAGACAGGTGGGCTCTACGAGCAGTACTTC. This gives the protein CASIQTGGLYEQYF.

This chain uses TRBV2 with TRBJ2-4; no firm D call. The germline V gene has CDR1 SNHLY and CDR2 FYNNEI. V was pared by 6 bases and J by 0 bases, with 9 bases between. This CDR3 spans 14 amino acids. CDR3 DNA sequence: TGTGCCAGCAGGAATAATCTAGCCAAAAACATTCAGTACTTC. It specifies CASRNNLAKNIQYF.

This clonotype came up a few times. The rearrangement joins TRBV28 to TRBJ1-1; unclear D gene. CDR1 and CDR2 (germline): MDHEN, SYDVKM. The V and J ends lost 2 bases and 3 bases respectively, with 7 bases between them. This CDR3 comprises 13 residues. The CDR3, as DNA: TGTGCCAGCAGTTTAGGAGTGGACACTGAAGCTTTCTTT. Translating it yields CASSLGVDTEAFF.

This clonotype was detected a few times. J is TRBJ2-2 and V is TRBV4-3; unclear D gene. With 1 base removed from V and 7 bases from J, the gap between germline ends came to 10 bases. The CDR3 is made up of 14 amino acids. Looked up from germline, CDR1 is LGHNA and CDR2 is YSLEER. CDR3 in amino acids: CASSQGAAGGELFF. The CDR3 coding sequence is TGCGCCAGCAGCCAAGGGGCGGCAGGCGGGGAGCTGTTTTTT.

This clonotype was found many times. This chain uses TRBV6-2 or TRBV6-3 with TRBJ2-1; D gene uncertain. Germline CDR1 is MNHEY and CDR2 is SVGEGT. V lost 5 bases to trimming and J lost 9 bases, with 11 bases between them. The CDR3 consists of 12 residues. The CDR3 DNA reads TGTGCCAGCAGTCCTCGGAATGCTGAGCAGTTCTTC. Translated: CASSPRNAEQFF.

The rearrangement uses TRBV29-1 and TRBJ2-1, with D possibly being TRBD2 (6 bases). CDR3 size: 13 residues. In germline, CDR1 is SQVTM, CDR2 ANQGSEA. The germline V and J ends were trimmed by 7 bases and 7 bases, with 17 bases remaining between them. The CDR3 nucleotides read TGCAGCGCCGGGCCTCGGGGGATGAATGAGCAGTTCTTC. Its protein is CSAGPRGMNEQFF.

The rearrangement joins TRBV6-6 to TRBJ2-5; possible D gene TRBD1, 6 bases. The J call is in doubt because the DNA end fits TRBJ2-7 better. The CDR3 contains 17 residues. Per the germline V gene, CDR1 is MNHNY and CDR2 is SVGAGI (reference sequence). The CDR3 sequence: CASSYSAPGQRRGEQYF. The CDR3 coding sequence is TGTGCCAGCAGTTACTCCGCACCGGGACAACGTCGGGGCGAGCAGTACTTC.